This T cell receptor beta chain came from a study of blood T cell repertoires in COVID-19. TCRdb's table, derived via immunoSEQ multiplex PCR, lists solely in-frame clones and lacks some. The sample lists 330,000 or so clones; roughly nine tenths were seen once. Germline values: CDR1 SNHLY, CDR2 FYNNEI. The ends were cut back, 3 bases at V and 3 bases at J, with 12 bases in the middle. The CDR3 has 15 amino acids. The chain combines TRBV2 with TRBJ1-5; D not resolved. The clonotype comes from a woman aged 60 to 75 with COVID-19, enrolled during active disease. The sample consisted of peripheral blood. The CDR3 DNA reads TGTGCCAGCAGTGAGGTCAGTCAGGTCAATCAGCCCCAGCATTTT. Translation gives CASSEVSQVNQPQHF.